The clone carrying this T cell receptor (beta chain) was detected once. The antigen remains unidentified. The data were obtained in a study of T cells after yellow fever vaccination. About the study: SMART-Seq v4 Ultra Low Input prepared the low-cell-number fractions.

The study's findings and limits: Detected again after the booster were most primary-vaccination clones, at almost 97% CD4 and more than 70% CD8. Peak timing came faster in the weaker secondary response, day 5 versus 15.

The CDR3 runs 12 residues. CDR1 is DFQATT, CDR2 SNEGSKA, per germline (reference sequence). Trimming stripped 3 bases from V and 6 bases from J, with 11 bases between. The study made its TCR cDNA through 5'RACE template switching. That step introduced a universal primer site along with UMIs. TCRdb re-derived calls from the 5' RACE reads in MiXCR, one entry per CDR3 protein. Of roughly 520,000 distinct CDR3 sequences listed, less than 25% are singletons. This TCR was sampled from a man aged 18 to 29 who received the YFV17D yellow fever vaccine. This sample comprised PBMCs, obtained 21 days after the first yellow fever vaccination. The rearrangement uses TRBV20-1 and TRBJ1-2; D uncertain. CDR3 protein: CSARDHLDGYTF. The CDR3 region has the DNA TGCAGTGCTAGGGACCATCTGGATGGCTACACCTTC.